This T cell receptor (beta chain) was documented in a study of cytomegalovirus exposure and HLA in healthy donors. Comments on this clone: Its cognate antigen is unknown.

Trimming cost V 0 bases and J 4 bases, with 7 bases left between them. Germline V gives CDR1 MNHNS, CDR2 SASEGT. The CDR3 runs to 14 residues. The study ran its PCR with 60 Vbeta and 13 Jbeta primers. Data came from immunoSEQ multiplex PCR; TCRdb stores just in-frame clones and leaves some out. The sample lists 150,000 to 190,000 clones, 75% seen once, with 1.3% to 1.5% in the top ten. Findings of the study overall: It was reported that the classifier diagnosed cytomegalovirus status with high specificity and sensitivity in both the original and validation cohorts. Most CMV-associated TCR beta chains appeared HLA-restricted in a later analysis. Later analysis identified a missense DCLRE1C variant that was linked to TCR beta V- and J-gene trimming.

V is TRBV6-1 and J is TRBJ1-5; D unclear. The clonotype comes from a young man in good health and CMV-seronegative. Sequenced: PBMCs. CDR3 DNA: TGTGCCAGCAGTGAAGCGAGGCAGAATCAGCCCCAGCATTTT. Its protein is CASSEARQNQPQHF.